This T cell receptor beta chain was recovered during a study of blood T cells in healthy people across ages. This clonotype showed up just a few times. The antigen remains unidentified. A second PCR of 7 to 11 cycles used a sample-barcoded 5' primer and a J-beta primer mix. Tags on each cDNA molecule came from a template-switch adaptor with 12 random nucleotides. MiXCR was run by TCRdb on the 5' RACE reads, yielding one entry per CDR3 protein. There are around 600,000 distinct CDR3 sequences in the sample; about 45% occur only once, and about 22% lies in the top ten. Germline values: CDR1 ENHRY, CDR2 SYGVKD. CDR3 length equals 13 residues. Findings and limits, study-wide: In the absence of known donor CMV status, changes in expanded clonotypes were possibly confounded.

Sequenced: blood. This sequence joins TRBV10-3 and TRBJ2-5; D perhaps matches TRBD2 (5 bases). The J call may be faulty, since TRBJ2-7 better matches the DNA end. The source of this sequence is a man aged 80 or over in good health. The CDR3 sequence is CAISESGDDEQYF. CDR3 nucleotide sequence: TGTGCCATCAGTGAGTCCGGGGATGACGAGCAGTACTTC.